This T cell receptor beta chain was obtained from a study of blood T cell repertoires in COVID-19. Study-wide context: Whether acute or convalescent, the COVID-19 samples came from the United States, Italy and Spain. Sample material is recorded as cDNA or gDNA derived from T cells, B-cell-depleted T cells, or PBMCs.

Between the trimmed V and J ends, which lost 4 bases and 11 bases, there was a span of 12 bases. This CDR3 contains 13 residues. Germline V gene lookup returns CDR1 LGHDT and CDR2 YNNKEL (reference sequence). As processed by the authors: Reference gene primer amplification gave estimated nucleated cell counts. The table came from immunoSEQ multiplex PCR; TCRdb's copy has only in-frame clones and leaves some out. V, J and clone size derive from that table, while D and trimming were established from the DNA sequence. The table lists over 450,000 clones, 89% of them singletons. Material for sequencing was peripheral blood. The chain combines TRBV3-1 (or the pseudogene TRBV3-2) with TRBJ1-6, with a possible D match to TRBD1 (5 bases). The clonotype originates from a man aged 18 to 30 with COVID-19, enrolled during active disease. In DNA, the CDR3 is TGTGCCAGCAGCCGGGGGGGTAGGACACCCCTCCACTTT. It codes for CASSRGGRTPLHF.